These T cell receptor beta chains were read from a single sample in a study of T cell changes during pregnancy in multiple sclerosis. Method: immunoSEQ multiplex PCR; TCRdb's copy keeps in-frame clones and lacks some. The table includes roughly 80,000 clones, approximately 92% detected once. The sample here was peripheral blood, taken in the first trimester of pregnancy. The receptor set was obtained from a female donor with multiple sclerosis, enrolled in a pregnancy study. Both conserved end residues are trimmed from each CDR3. The order of the fields is V gene, clone size, CDR3 protein. Part of the rows lack a size; the others show once, few, many or a class for expanded clones.

V gene: TRBV10-2; clone size: NA; CDR3 protein: ATLGPGAVMRGPYNEQF
V gene: TRBV6-5; clone size: once; CDR3 protein: ASRRSPPEKKLF
V gene: TRBV7-8; clone size: NA; CDR3 protein: ASSSAVKYNQPQH
V gene: TRBV29-1; clone size: few; CDR3 protein: SADQGNTEAF
V gene: TRBV19; clone size: NA; CDR3 protein: ASSMDRLAGTTDTQY
V gene: TRBV4-2; clone size: NA; CDR3 protein: ASSQGLGSSYEQY
V gene: TRBV9; clone size: NA; CDR3 protein: ASSPQGSGVYEQY
V gene: TRBV6-5; clone size: NA; CDR3 protein: ASSYVGGEKLF
V gene: TRBV7-2; clone size: few; CDR3 protein: ASSLETRGSEAF
V gene: TRBV19; clone size: NA; CDR3 protein: ASSIDFPGNAGELF
V gene: TRBV2; clone size: NA; CDR3 protein: ASSEAGGAYSPLH
V gene: TRBV7-9; clone size: few; CDR3 protein: ASSLQGNQPQH
V gene: TRBV7-3; clone size: NA; CDR3 protein: ASSPGGSKNIQY
V gene: TRBV6-5; clone size: once; CDR3 protein: ASSYPGLSEAF
V gene: TRBV9; clone size: NA; CDR3 protein: ASSSDWTRPNTGELF
V gene: TRBV7-7; clone size: NA; CDR3 protein: ASSFSPTQY
V gene: TRBV4-3; clone size: NA; CDR3 protein: ASSSKGRIGGMDEQF
V gene: TRBV18; clone size: NA; CDR3 protein: ASSPGAGNTIY
V gene: TRBV5-4; clone size: NA; CDR3 protein: ASSSQGENYGYT
V gene: TRBV4-1; clone size: once; CDR3 protein: ASSQDRRGSYNEQF